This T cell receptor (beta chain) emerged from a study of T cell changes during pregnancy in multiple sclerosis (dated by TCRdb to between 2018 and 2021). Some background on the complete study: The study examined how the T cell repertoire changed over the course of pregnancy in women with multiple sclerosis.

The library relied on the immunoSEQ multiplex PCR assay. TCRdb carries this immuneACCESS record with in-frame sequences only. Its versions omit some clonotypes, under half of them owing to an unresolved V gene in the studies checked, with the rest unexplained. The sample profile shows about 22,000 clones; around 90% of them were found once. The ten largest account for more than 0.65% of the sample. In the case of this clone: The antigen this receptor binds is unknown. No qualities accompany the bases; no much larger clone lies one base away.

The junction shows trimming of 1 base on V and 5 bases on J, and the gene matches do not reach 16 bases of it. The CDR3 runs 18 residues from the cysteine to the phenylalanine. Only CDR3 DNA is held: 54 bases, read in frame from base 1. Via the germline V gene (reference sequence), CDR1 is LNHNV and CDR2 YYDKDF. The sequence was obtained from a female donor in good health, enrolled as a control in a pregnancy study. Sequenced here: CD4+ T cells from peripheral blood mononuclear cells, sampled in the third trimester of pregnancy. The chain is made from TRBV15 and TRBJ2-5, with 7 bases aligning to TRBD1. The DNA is TGTGCCACCAGCAGAGTGACCCCCCGACAGGGTGAGCGGGAGACCCAGTACTTC. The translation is CATSRVTPRQGERETQYF. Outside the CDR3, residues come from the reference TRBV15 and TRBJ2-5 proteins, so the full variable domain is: DAMVIQNPRYQVTQFGKPVTLSCSQTLNHNVMYWYQQKSSQAPKLLFHYYDKDFNNEADTPDNFQSRRPNTSFCFLDIRSPGLGDTAMYLCATSRVTPRQGERETQYFGPGTRLLVL.